The 17 T cell receptor beta chains below all came from one sample that was sequenced in a study of blood T cells in healthy people across ages. The authors ran a second PCR of about 7 to 11 cycles using a sample-barcoded 5' primer and a J-beta primer mix. Each CDR3 protein gets one entry after TCRdb re-called the 5' RACE reads with MiXCR. The table has about 1.1 million distinct CDR3 sequences, 35% to 40% seen once. The specimen sequenced was blood. These receptors came from a man aged 18 to 35 in good health.

In its sample, this clonotype was seen many times. This sequence joins TRBV14 and TRBJ2-1; no reliable D call. The V end lost 5 bases, the J end lost 2 bases, and 10 bases lay between the germline ends. The germline V gene encodes CDR1 SGHDN and CDR2 FVKESK. The CDR3 length is 14 residues. The CDR3 DNA is TGTGCCAGCAGCTCCCTCTACCCCTACAATGAGCAGTTCTTC. This sequence encodes CASSSLYPYNEQFF.

The chain joins TRBV5-1 to TRBJ2-3; TRBD2 agrees at 7 bases. The V gene end was trimmed by 5 bases and the J gene end by 2 bases; junction bases not matched to a gene: 8. The V gene's germline CDR1 is SGHRS and CDR2 YFSETQ. CDR3 size: 15 residues. CDR3 sequence reads: CASSKSAGVTDTQYF. CDR3 DNA sequence: TGCGCCAGCAGTAAATCGGCGGGGGTCACAGATACGCAGTATTTT.

This clonotype has only a few counts. The chain links TRBV27 to TRBJ2-2; D is undetermined. The ends were cut back, 5 bases at V and 6 bases at J, with 10 bases in the middle. This CDR3 has 13 amino acids. Looked up from germline, CDR1 is MNHEY and CDR2 is SMNVEV (reference sequence). The CDR3 spells CASSPYIPGELFF. The CDR3 bases are TGTGCCAGCAGTCCATACATCCCCGGGGAGCTGTTTTTT.

The chain links TRBV6-1 to TRBJ2-7, with 12 bases that match TRBD2. Germline values: CDR1 MNHNS, CDR2 SASEGT. The trim removed 3 bases at V and 3 bases at J, leaving 9 bases unmatched. The length of the CDR3 is 17 residues. The CDR3 sequence is CASSEQLAGGIYYEQYF. CDR3 nucleotide sequence: TGTGCCAGCAGTGAGCAACTAGCGGGAGGTATCTACTACGAGCAGTACTTC.

This clonotype was counted once. The chain is built from TRBV12-3 or TRBV12-4 and TRBJ2-2, with D tentatively TRBD1 (6 bases). The CDR3 runs to 16 residues. Trimming left V 6 bases short and J 3 bases short, with 17 bases between. The CDR3 region has the DNA TGTGCCAGCAGAGACCCCCCAGGGGTGCACACCGGGGAGCTGTTTTTT. This encodes CASRDPPGVHTGELFF.

This rearrangement joins TRBV29-1 to TRBJ1-2; 8 bases are a match to TRBD1. CDR1 is SQVTM and CDR2 is ANQGSEA in the germline V gene. This CDR3 is 12 amino acids long. The V gene end was trimmed by 3 bases and the J gene end by 7 bases; junction bases not matched to a gene: 4. CDR3 protein: CSVELQGGGYTF. CDR3 nucleotide sequence: TGCAGCGTTGAGCTACAGGGGGGTGGCTACACCTTC.

This clonotype came up once. The chain uses TRBV7-2 and TRBJ2-1; 10 bases fit TRBD2. CDR1 and CDR2 (germline): SGHTA, FQGNSA. This CDR3 has 18 residues. The J segment lost 8 bases and the V segment lost 7 bases, leaving 20 bases of the junction unmatched. The CDR3 spells CASNTLGASGGAWDEQFF. CDR3 sequence (DNA): TGTGCCAGCAACACCTTAGGGGCTAGCGGGGGCGCCTGGGATGAGCAGTTCTTC.

There are many counts of this clonotype. V is TRBV6-9 and J is TRBJ1-2; 7 bases fit TRBD1. V dropped 5 bases and J dropped 5; count of bases not matched to a gene: 5. Germline loops: CDR1 MNHGY, CDR2 SVAAGI. The CDR3 is 13 amino acids. This chain's CDR3 is CASSPGQEYGYTF. The DNA for the CDR3 is TGTGCCAGCAGTCCCGGACAGGAATATGGCTACACCTTC.

The table lists this clonotype with a count of one. The chain recombines TRBV20-1 with TRBJ2-7; tentative D call: TRBD1 (9 bases). The CDR3 has 16 residues. Germline V gene sequence: CDR1 DFQATT, CDR2 SNEGSKA (reference sequence). V dropped 0 bases and J dropped 3 bases, with 18 bases sitting between them. In DNA, the CDR3 is TGCAGTGCTAGAGATCGGGGGGGACAGGGTGACTACGAGCAGTACTTC. It is translated as CSARDRGGQGDYEQYF.

This chain connects TRBV4-2 to TRBJ2-3; 10 bases align to TRBD2. The trim removed 2 bases at V and 5 bases at J, leaving 4 bases unmatched. CDR1 is LGHNA and CDR2 is YNFKEQ in the germline V gene. This CDR3 is built from 15 residues. For the CDR3, the DNA is TGTGCCAGCAGCCAAATCCTAGCGGGGGTAGATACGCAGTATTTT. Protein sequence: CASSQILAGVDTQYF.

This clonotype came up a few times. This chain uses TRBV6-2 or TRBV6-3 with TRBJ2-4, with D unclear. Trimming stripped 8 bases from V and 0 bases from J, with 17 bases between. The CDR3 sequence is 16 residues long. Germline V gives CDR1 MNHEY, CDR2 SVGEGT. The CDR3 DNA follows: TGTGCCAGCGGGCTTGGTGCGATTCTAGCCAAAAACATTCAGTACTTC. Translated: CASGLGAILAKNIQYF.

This clonotype has just a few counts. This sequence joins TRBV5-1 and TRBJ1-2, with 12 positions matching TRBD1. The CDR3 extends over 18 amino acids. V dropped 4 bases and J dropped 6; count of bases not matched to a gene: 16. Germline loops: CDR1 SGHRS, CDR2 YFSETQ. CDR3 amino acids: CASSVNPGTGGRLHGYTF. CDR3 nucleotides: TGCGCCAGCAGCGTAAACCCCGGGACAGGGGGCCGGCTGCATGGCTACACCTTC.

The chain has TRBV4-2 and TRBJ2-7, with D unresolved. CDR1 LGHNA and CDR2 YNFKEQ come from the germline V gene. The CDR3 sequence is 15 residues long. Trimming took 0 bases from V and 0 from J, leaving 9 bases between them. This CDR3 reads CASSQDSGVSYEQYF. The CDR3 DNA reads TGTGCCAGCAGCCAAGACTCAGGAGTCTCCTACGAGCAGTACTTC.

The chain links TRBV2 to TRBJ2-7; no clear D gene. CDR3 size: 16 residues. Germline lookup yields CDR1 SNHLY and CDR2 FYNNEI. V gave up 0 bases and J gave up 4 bases, with 16 bases separating them. Here the CDR3 reads CASSEADIPGIYEQYF. The CDR3 DNA reads TGTGCCAGCAGTGAAGCCGACATCCCGGGTATTTACGAGCAGTACTTC.

This clonotype has more than one count but fewer than ten. The chain links TRBV20-1 to TRBJ1-2; 7 bases align to TRBD1. Germline assignment: CDR1 DFQATT and CDR2 SNEGSKA (reference sequence). The trim removed 3 bases at V and 5 bases at J, leaving 12 bases unmatched. The CDR3 sequence is 15 residues long. CDR3 sequence (DNA): TGCAGTGCTAGCAAGCAGGGGGAGGTTGGGTATGGCTACACCTTC. It encodes CSASKQGEVGYGYTF.

This clonotype came up a few times. The DNA of the CDR3 is TGCGCCAGCACCCTGTCCGGGGAAGAAAACTATGGCTACACCTTC. As protein: CASTLSGEENYGYTF. The rearrangement uses TRBV5-1 and TRBJ1-2; D call uncertain. From germline, CDR1 is SGHRS and CDR2 YFSETQ. The length of the CDR3 is 15 residues. V dropped 6 bases and J dropped 2 bases, with 17 bases sitting between them.

This clonotype was seen only a few times. The chain couples TRBV7-9 to TRBJ2-7, with unresolved D. The CDR3 consists of 14 residues. Germline V lookup: CDR1 SEHNR, CDR2 FQNEAQ (reference sequence). V lost 1 base and J lost 7, with 14 bases in between. The CDR3 DNA follows: TGTGCCAGCAGCTTAGTCCGGGCGTACAATGAGCAGTACTTC. Its protein is CASSLVRAYNEQYF.